This passage covers 29 T cell receptor beta chains from one sample sequenced in a study of OX40 agonist ivuxolimab in advanced cancers. TCRdb keeps only in-frame clones here, not all; method: immunoSEQ multiplex PCR. The data show tens of thousands of clones, with about nine tenths seen just once and approximately 11% held by the top ten. The source material was CD4+ or CD8+ T cells sorted from blood, sampled in a trial of the OX40 agonist ivuxolimab. All receptors derive from an adult with an advanced solid tumor such as melanoma, head and neck, liver or kidney cancer.

A few counts support this clone. The V call is TRBV7-3, the J call TRBJ1-2; D remains ambiguous. The ends were cut back, 0 bases at V and 3 bases at J, with 5 bases in the middle. There are 13 residues in the CDR3. CDR1 SGHTA and CDR2 FQGTGA come from the germline V gene. CDR3: CASSLTGDYGYTF. Written as DNA, the CDR3 is TGTGCCAGCAGCTTAACGGGAGACTATGGCTACACCTTC.

This chain links TRBV9 with TRBJ2-3; D is unclear. Germline V gives CDR1 SGDLS, CDR2 YYNGEE. This CDR3 region has 13 residues. Trimming pared 4 bases from V and 2 bases from J, leaving 8 bases between. DNA for the CDR3: TGTGCCAGCAGCCCTCCCTACACAGATACGCAGTATTTT. Its protein product is CASSPPYTDTQYF.

This clone was counted at least ten times. The rearrangement joins TRBV16 to TRBJ2-1, with D possibly TRBD2 on 5 matching bases. Trimming took 3 bases from V and 1 from J, leaving 13 bases between them. The CDR3 contains 16 residues. Germline CDR1 KGHSY, CDR2 FQNENV. The CDR3 loop reads CASSQPRVWSYNEQFF. The CDR3 coding sequence is TGTGCCAGCAGCCAGCCGCGGGTGTGGTCCTACAATGAGCAGTTCTTC.

The rearrangement joins TRBV28 to TRBJ2-3; unclear D gene. The CDR3 covers 14 residues. V lost 3 bases and J 0 bases, leaving 7 bases between the germline ends. Germline CDR1 MDHEN, CDR2 SYDVKM. The CDR3 DNA is TGTGCCAGCAGTTTCCTGAAAAGCACAGATACGCAGTATTTT. Its translation: CASSFLKSTDTQYF.

This clone appeared a few times. This sequence joins TRBV4-1 and TRBJ2-7; 8 nucleotides line up with TRBD1. This CDR3 comprises 16 residues. Trimming took 3 bases from V and 3 from J; bases not matched to a gene: 10. Germline V CDR1 and CDR2: MGHRA, YSYEKL. Here the CDR3 reads CASSQIQGGGFYEQYF. The CDR3 DNA sequence: TGCGCCAGCAGCCAGATACAGGGGGGTGGCTTCTACGAGCAGTACTTC.

This chain joins TRBV4-2 and TRBJ1-4, with unresolved D. This CDR3 comprises 15 residues. Germline CDR1 and CDR2: LGHNA and YNFKEQ. V was trimmed by 0 bases and J by 0 bases, leaving 5 bases between them. The CDR3 sequence: CASSQELATNEKLFF. CDR3 in DNA: TGTGCCAGCAGCCAAGAACTGGCAACTAATGAAAAACTGTTTTTT.

This sequence joins TRBV27 and TRBJ1-5; a possible D gene is TRBD1 (5 bases). Germline loops: CDR1 MNHEY, CDR2 SMNVEV (reference sequence). CDR3 size: 14 residues. The V gene lost 9 bases and the J gene lost 0 bases, with 12 bases spanning the gap. The CDR3: CASRTGYSNQPQHF. In nucleotides, the CDR3 is TGTGCCAGTCGAACAGGTTATAGCAATCAGCCCCAGCATTTT.

This chain uses TRBV7-8 with TRBJ2-1; no clear D. Looked up from germline, CDR1 is SGHVS and CDR2 is FQNEAQ. The CDR3 runs to 14 residues. The V end was cut by 1 base, the J end by 7 bases, with 11 bases between. CDR3 sequence reads: CASSLVLAGNEQFF. The CDR3 DNA reads as TGTGCCAGCAGCTTAGTGTTAGCTGGGAATGAGCAGTTCTTC.

V usage is TRBV25-1 and J usage is TRBJ1-1; D not resolved. This CDR3 has 11 residues. Germline loops: CDR1 MGHDK, CDR2 SYGVNS. Trimming shortened V by 6 bases and J by 8 bases, and 10 bases separated the two germline ends. The chain's CDR3 is CASRFVTEAFF. The CDR3 nucleotides are TGTGCCAGCAGATTTGTGACAGAAGCTTTCTTT. The full variable domain, with the rest looked up from reference TRBV25-1 and TRBJ1-1, is EADIYQTPRYLVIGTGKKITLECSQTMGHDKMYWYQQDPGMELHLIHYSYGVNSTEKGDLSSESTVSRIRTEHFPLTLESARPSHTSQYLCASRFVTEAFFGQGTRLTVV.

The chain uses TRBV27 and TRBJ1-5, with D hard to call. Germline CDR1 MNHEY, CDR2 SMNVEV (reference sequence). CDR3 length: 15 amino acids. The V gene lost 0 bases and the J gene lost 2 bases, with 8 bases spanning the gap. The CDR3 coding sequence is TGTGCCAGCAGTTTATCCACAGTGGGCAATCAGCCCCAGCATTTT. Its protein product is CASSLSTVGNQPQHF.

The CDR3 spells CASSLTRGGRDTEAFF. CDR3 nucleotides: TGTGCCAGCAGCTTAACCCGAGGGGGGCGCGACACTGAAGCTTTCTTT. The J gene is TRBJ1-1, the V gene TRBV7-3, with D perhaps matching TRBD1 (6 bases). V was pared by 0 bases and J by 3 bases, with 14 bases between. The CDR3 is made up of 16 amino acids. From germline, CDR1 is SGHTA and CDR2 FQGTGA.

This sequence joins TRBV7-9 and TRBJ2-2, with TRBD2 identical over 8 bases. Per germline, CDR1 SEHNR and CDR2 FQNEAQ (reference sequence). Trimming cost V 5 bases and J 3 bases; bases outside gene matches: 11. The CDR3 is 17 residues long. The CDR3 here is CASSPPAGGEDTGELFF. For the CDR3, the DNA is TGTGCCAGCAGCCCTCCCGCGGGGGGCGAGGACACCGGGGAGCTGTTTTTT. The whole variable domain, filled in from reference TRBV7-9 and TRBJ2-2, reads DTGVSQNPRHKITKRGQNVTFRCDPISEHNRLYWYRQTLGQGPEFLTYFQNEAQLEKSRLLSDRFSAERPKGSFSTLEIQRTEQGDSAMYLCASSPPAGGEDTGELFFGEGSRLTVL.

In regard to this clone: One junction end does not reproduce the germline sequence, and a read error may be involved. The chain has TRBV7-9 and TRBJ2-7; 11 bases align to TRBD2. The CDR3 has 14 residues. Germline values: CDR1 SEHNR, CDR2 FQNEAQ (reference sequence). CDR3: CASSLAGGSYEQYF. In nucleotides, the CDR3 is TGTGCCAGCAGCCTAGCGGGAGGCTCCTACGAGCAGTACTTC.

The rearrangement links TRBV7-9 to TRBJ2-7; tentatively, D is TRBD2 (5 bases). The germline V gene encodes CDR1 SEHNR and CDR2 FQNEAQ (reference sequence). The CDR3 runs 13 residues. V dropped 5 bases and J dropped 2 bases, with 10 bases sitting between them. DNA of the CDR3: TGTGCCAGCAGCGCCGGGGTTGCCTACGAGCAGTACTTC. Translation: CASSAGVAYEQYF.

The rearrangement joins TRBV7-9 to TRBJ2-7, with TRBD2 as a possible D gene (6 bases). This CDR3 contains 14 residues. With 5 bases removed from V and 2 bases from J, the gap between germline ends came to 13 bases. Looked up from germline, CDR1 is SEHNR and CDR2 is FQNEAQ (reference sequence). The CDR3 DNA sequence: TGTGCCAGCAGCCACCGGACTAACCCCTACGAGCAGTACTTC. Translation gives CASSHRTNPYEQYF. Full variable domain (rest looked up from reference TRBV7-9 and TRBJ2-7): DTGVSQNPRHKITKRGQNVTFRCDPISEHNRLYWYRQTLGQGPEFLTYFQNEAQLEKSRLLSDRFSAERPKGSFSTLEIQRTEQGDSAMYLCASSHRTNPYEQYFGPGTRLTVT.

The chain combines TRBV19 with TRBJ2-7; TRBD1 is a possible D gene (6 bases). Germline CDR1 and CDR2: LNHDA and SQIVND (reference sequence). The V and J ends lost 4 bases and 2 bases respectively, with 12 bases between them. The CDR3 sequence is 14 residues long. DNA of the CDR3: TGTGCCAGTAGTAAGGCAGGGGAAACCTACGAGCAGTACTTC. Protein product: CASSKAGETYEQYF.

This clone was counted only a few times. The chain joins TRBV30 to TRBJ1-1; TRBD1 matches at 7 bases. J gave up 4 bases and V 4 bases, and 3 bases lay outside the gene matches. CDR3 length equals 12 residues. In germline, CDR1 is GTSNPN, CDR2 SVGIG (reference sequence). This CDR3 is CAWTGGTTEAFF. The CDR3 DNA follows: TGTGCCTGGACAGGGGGGACCACTGAAGCTTTCTTT.

In DNA, the CDR3 is TGTGCCAGCAGCCAGGACAGGACCAAGCAGTTCTTC. This sequence encodes CASSQDRTKQFF. This chain uses TRBV5-6 with TRBJ2-1, with TRBD1 matching 7 bases. This CDR3 comprises 12 residues. Trimming cost V 4 bases and J 11 bases; bases outside gene matches: 6. The germline gives CDR1 SGHDT, CDR2 YYEEEE.

The chain links TRBV27 to TRBJ2-7, with 11 bases fitting TRBD2. CDR3 size: 16 residues. Germline V gene lookup returns CDR1 MNHEY and CDR2 SMNVEV (reference sequence). The V gene end was trimmed by 3 bases and the J gene end by 7 bases; junction bases not matched to a gene: 11. The CDR3 nucleotides are TGTGCCAGCAGTTTTCTGGCTAGCGGGGGGCCAGGGGAGCAGTACTTC. As protein: CASSFLASGGPGEQYF.

V gene TRBV5-1 combines with J gene TRBJ2-7, with TRBD1 matching over 9 bases. The junction had 3 bases not matched to a gene; V was cut back by 4 bases and J by 4 bases. The CDR3 length is 13 residues. Germline lookup yields CDR1 SGHRS and CDR2 YFSETQ. The CDR3 coding sequence is TGCGCCAGCAGCACGGGACAGGGATACGAGCAGTACTTC. Protein sequence: CASSTGQGYEQYF.

The rearrangement uses TRBV5-4 and TRBJ2-7; maybe TRBD1 (5 bases). Germline CDR1 SGHNT, CDR2 YYREEE (reference sequence). Trimming left V 3 bases short and J 2 bases short, with 15 bases between. The CDR3 is made up of 15 amino acids. CDR3 in amino acids: CASSSSRRVAYEQYF. Here the CDR3 DNA reads TGTGCCAGCAGCTCGTCCCGCAGGGTGGCCTACGAGCAGTACTTC.

This chain links TRBV13 with TRBJ2-2; 12 bases line up with TRBD1. There are 15 residues in the CDR3. In germline, CDR1 is PRHDT, CDR2 FYEKMQ (reference sequence). V lost 6 bases, J lost 2 bases, and 1 base stayed unmatched. CDR3 bases: TGTGCCAGCAGGGGACAGGGGGCCAACACCGGGGAGCTGTTTTTT. Its protein product is CASRGQGANTGELFF.

The V and J genes are TRBV6-5 and TRBJ2-5, with unresolved D. Trimming left V 2 bases short and J 7 bases short, with 8 bases between. The germline gives CDR1 MNHEY, CDR2 SVGAGI. There are 12 residues in the CDR3. This CDR3 is CASSYGVGTQYF. In nucleotides, the CDR3 is TGTGCCAGCAGTTACGGGGTAGGGACCCAGTACTTC.

The CDR3: CASTSGSYNEQFF. In DNA form, the CDR3 reads TGTGCCAGTACTAGCGGATCCTACAATGAGCAGTTCTTC. This chain links TRBV19 with TRBJ2-1, with 7 nucleotides matching TRBD2. V gave up 7 bases and J gave up 1 base; unmatched junction bases: 1. Germline CDR1 is LNHDA and CDR2 is SQIVND (reference sequence). The CDR3 is 13 residues long.

This clone was seen a few times. This chain joins TRBV7-3 and TRBJ1-1, with 7 bases that match TRBD1. From germline, CDR1 is SGHTA and CDR2 FQGTGA. J gave up 4 bases and V 2 bases, and 1 base lay outside the gene matches. The CDR3 is 13 residues long. In nucleotides, the CDR3 is TGTGCCAGCAGCTTATCAGGGGGCACTGAAGCTTTCTTT. Amino acids: CASSLSGGTEAFF. Looking up the rest from reference TRBV7-3 and TRBJ1-1 gives the full variable domain: GAGVSQTPSNKVTEKGKYVELRCDPISGHTALYWYRQSLGQGPEFLIYFQGTGAADDSGLPNDRFFAVRPEGSVSTLKIQRTERGDSAVYLCASSLSGGTEAFFGQGTRLTVV.

This sequence joins TRBV7-9 and TRBJ1-4, with 9 bases lining up with TRBD1. This CDR3 region has 13 residues. CDR1 SEHNR and CDR2 FQNEAQ come from the germline V gene (reference sequence). The J segment lost 13 bases and the V segment lost 5 bases, leaving 8 bases of the junction unmatched. The CDR3: CASSPPGQGGLFF. The CDR3 DNA follows: TGTGCCAGCAGCCCCCCGGGACAGGGTGGACTGTTTTTT. The entire variable domain, with the rest obtained from reference TRBV7-9 and TRBJ1-4, is as follows: DTGVSQNPRHKITKRGQNVTFRCDPISEHNRLYWYRQTLGQGPEFLTYFQNEAQLEKSRLLSDRFSAERPKGSFSTLEIQRTEQGDSAMYLCASSPPGQGGLFFGSGTQLSVL.

CDR3 residues: CASSDGIWGNQPQHF. The CDR3 DNA reads as TGTGCCAGCAGTGATGGCATCTGGGGCAATCAGCCCCAGCATTTT. The chain links TRBV6-1 to TRBJ1-5; D gene ambiguous. With 3 bases removed from V and 2 bases from J, the gap between germline ends came to 11 bases. Germline CDR1 reads MNHNS; CDR2 reads SASEGT. The CDR3 spans 15 residues.

This clone was seen only a few times. At the DNA level, this CDR3 is encoded by other sequences in the same sample as well. The chain uses TRBV11-2 and TRBJ1-2, with TRBD1 identical over 8 bases. V was clipped by 5 bases and J by 4 bases; unmatched bases: 3. The CDR3 has 13 amino acids. From germline, CDR1 is SGHAT and CDR2 FQNNGV. The CDR3, as DNA: TGTGCCAGCAGCCCCGGGACAGGCTATGGCTACACCTTC. Its translation is CASSPGTGYGYTF. Together with reference TRBV11-2 and TRBJ1-2, the CDR3 gives the full variable domain: EAGVAQSPRYKIIEKRQSVAFWCNPISGHATLYWYQQILGQGPKLLIQFQNNGVVDDSQLPKDRFSAERLKGVDSTLKIQPAKLEDSAVYLCASSPGTGYGYTFGSGTRLTVV.

The rearrangement joins TRBV6-5 to TRBJ1-5; TRBD1 matches 10 bases. Germline-derived CDR1 and CDR2 are MNHEY and SVGAGI. The CDR3 has 14 residues. Unmatched junction bases numbered 4, after V lost 5 bases and J lost 6 bases. The CDR3 coding sequence is TGTGCCAGCAGTAATGGACAGGGGGTTCAGCCCCAGCATTTT. Translation gives CASSNGQGVQPQHF.